The 26 T cell receptor beta chains below come from one sample, sequenced in a study of blood T cell repertoires in COVID-19. Data came from immunoSEQ multiplex PCR; TCRdb stores just in-frame clones and leaves some out. In the table there are roughly 250,000 clones, roughly 80% of which are singletons. Sequencing was done on a sample of peripheral blood. All receptors come from a person between 65 and 79 years old with COVID-19, enrolled during active disease.

This chain links TRBV5-8 with TRBJ1-1; TRBD1 aligns across 8 bases. From germline, CDR1 is SGHTS and CDR2 YDEGEE. This CDR3 contains 14 residues. V gave up 0 bases and J gave up 6 bases; unmatched junction bases: 4. CDR3 DNA: TGTGCCAGCAGCTTGGTACAGGGGGTCTCTGAAGCTTTCTTT. Protein: CASSLVQGVSEAFF.

The chain is built from TRBV4-2 and TRBJ1-5; D is ambiguous. From germline, CDR1 is LGHNA and CDR2 YNFKEQ. Trimming shortened V by 5 bases and J by 7 bases, and 15 bases separated the two germline ends. CDR3 length: 14 amino acids. For the CDR3, the DNA is TGTGCCAGCAGCTTCGCCGGAGGCGGGCAGCCCCAGCATTTT. This encodes CASSFAGGGQPQHF.

The CDR3 spells CASSILAPAGSEQYF. In DNA form, the CDR3 reads TGTGCCAGTAGTATTCTAGCGCCAGCGGGTAGCGAGCAGTACTTC. The V gene is TRBV19, the J gene TRBJ2-7; a weak D match, TRBD2 (6 bases). This CDR3 is built from 15 residues. Germline V CDR1 and CDR2: LNHDA, SQIVND (reference sequence). The V gene lost 3 bases and the J gene lost 6 bases, with 18 bases spanning the gap.

This clone was recorded at least ten times. The chain is built from TRBV4-1 and TRBJ2-3; 8 positions agree with TRBD2. V lost 6 bases, J lost 7 bases, and 9 bases stayed unmatched. Germline V CDR1 and CDR2: MGHRA, YSYEKL. This CDR3 has 14 residues. Here the CDR3 reads CASREAGGGYTQYF. CDR3 bases: TGCGCCAGCAGGGAGGCGGGGGGAGGGTATACGCAGTATTTT.

The CDR3 bases are TGTGCCAGCAGTGAGGGCGGGACCTCCCGAAATCAGCCCCAGCATTTT. This encodes CASSEGGTSRNQPQHF. The chain has TRBV25-1 and TRBJ1-5; possible D gene TRBD1, 5 bases. Trimming removed 3 bases at V and 4 bases at J, with 16 bases between. This CDR3 is 16 amino acids long. Looked up from germline, CDR1 is MGHDK and CDR2 is SYGVNS.

V and J are TRBV7-8 and TRBJ1-4; 9 nucleotides align to TRBD1. Per germline, CDR1 SGHVS and CDR2 FQNEAQ. This CDR3 comprises 16 residues. The V segment lost 4 bases and the J segment 10 bases; nucleotides outside the gene matches: 13. In DNA, the CDR3 is TGTGCCAGCAGCTCCAGACAGGGGGTAATTTCAGGAAAACTGTTTTTT. Translation gives CASSSRQGVISGKLFF.

The rearrangement uses TRBV11-2 and TRBJ1-2; 9 bases are shared with TRBD1. This CDR3 comprises 14 residues. The germline CDR1 and CDR2 sequences are SGHAT and FQNNGV. J was trimmed by 2 bases and V by 5 bases; bases with no gene match: 3. Written as DNA, the CDR3 is TGTGCCAGCAGCATCGGACAGGGGAACTATGGCTACACCTTC. Residues: CASSIGQGNYGYTF.

This sequence joins TRBV6-2 or TRBV6-3 and TRBJ1-5, with D unclear. This CDR3 comprises 13 residues. The V end lost 4 bases, the J end lost 4 bases, and 8 bases lay between the germline ends. Looked up from germline, CDR1 is MNHEY and CDR2 is SVGEGT. CDR3 sequence (DNA): TGTGCCAGCAGTTCCCAAAATAATCAGCCCCAGCATTTT. Its translation: CASSSQNNQPQHF.

V usage is TRBV3-1 (or the pseudogene TRBV3-2) and J usage is TRBJ2-6, with D uncertain. The CDR3 sequence is 17 residues long. The germline V gene encodes CDR1 LGHDT and CDR2 YNNKEL (reference sequence). The V end lost 0 bases, the J end lost 0 bases, and 9 bases lay between the germline ends. The CDR3 sequence is CASSQELRASGANVLTF. CDR3 in DNA: TGTGCCAGCAGCCAAGAATTAAGAGCCTCTGGGGCCAACGTCCTGACTTTC.

This clone was found a few times. The rearrangement joins TRBV7-2 to TRBJ2-7, with 8 nucleotides matching TRBD1. V shed 7 bases, J shed 7 bases, and the junction held 9 bases outside the gene matches. This CDR3 is 13 amino acids long. CDR1 is SGHTA and CDR2 is FQGNSA in the germline V gene. The CDR3 protein is CASTVDRGGEQYF. Written as DNA, the CDR3 is TGTGCCAGCACTGTAGACAGGGGAGGAGAGCAGTACTTC.

This rearrangement joins TRBV29-1 to TRBJ1-2; maybe TRBD1 (6 bases). CDR3 length: 20 amino acids. Germline CDR1 SQVTM, CDR2 ANQGSEA. Trimming took 6 bases from V and 8 from J, leaving 40 bases between them. This CDR3 reads CSVQGWLRGRIKEGVDGYTF. CDR3 sequence (DNA): TGCAGCGTCCAGGGGTGGTTGCGGGGGCGCATAAAGGAGGGTGTCGACGGCTACACCTTC.

This chain joins TRBV28 and TRBJ2-1; D is uncertain. The CDR3 covers 13 residues. CDR1 is MDHEN and CDR2 is SYDVKM in the germline V gene. V was pared by 3 bases and J by 6 bases, with 9 bases between. As DNA, the CDR3 is TGTGCCAGCAGTTTGCCGGGTAGCAATGAGCAGTTCTTC. As protein: CASSLPGSNEQFF. The whole variable domain, remainder taken from reference TRBV28 and TRBJ2-1, is DVKVTQSSRYLVKRTGEKVFLECVQDMDHENMFWYRQDPGLGLRLIYFSYDVKMKEKGDIPEGYSVSREKKERFSLILESASTNQTSMYLCASSLPGSNEQFFGPGTRLTVL.

The gene calls are TRBV5-6 and TRBJ1-2; 9 nucleotides match TRBD1. V trimming: 0 bases; J trimming: 4 bases; junction bases outside the gene matches: 10. The germline gives CDR1 SGHDT, CDR2 YYEEEE. CDR3 length: 17 amino acids. CDR3 coding DNA: TGTGCCAGCAGCTTGGATCGGGGAGGGGACAGGGCCTATGGCTACACCTTC. This translates into CASSLDRGGDRAYGYTF.

The rearrangement joins TRBV11-3 to TRBJ2-1, with 8 bases matching TRBD2. The CDR3 is made up of 15 amino acids. Trimming removed 5 bases from V and 0 bases from J; junction bases left unmatched: 3. The germline gives CDR1 SGHNT, CDR2 YENEEA. Here the CDR3 DNA reads TGTGCCAGCAGCGAGCGGGGGAGCTCCTACAATGAGCAGTTCTTC. This codes for CASSERGSSYNEQFF.

This clone has a single count. The chain joins TRBV7-3 to TRBJ2-1; 8 positions agree with TRBD1. The length of the CDR3 is 15 residues. Germline loops: CDR1 SGHTA, CDR2 FQGTGA. J was trimmed by 4 bases and V by 5 bases; bases with no gene match: 7. The CDR3 DNA reads as TGTGCCAGCAGCCCAGTTACAGGGGGATACAATGAGCAGTTCTTC. It is translated as CASSPVTGGYNEQFF.

The chain links TRBV18 to TRBJ1-4, with 7 bases aligning to TRBD1. Germline-derived CDR1 and CDR2 are KGHSH and LQKENI. The CDR3 extends over 16 amino acids. J lost 0 bases, V lost 6 bases, and 7 bases had no gene match. The CDR3 DNA reads as TGTGCCAGCTCTCCGACAGGGCCGGCAACTAATGAAAAACTGTTTTTT. Translating gives CASSPTGPATNEKLFF. The complete variable domain, with remaining parts taken from reference TRBV18 and TRBJ1-4, reads NAGVMQNPRHLVRRRGQEARLRCSPMKGHSHVYWYRQLPEEGLKFMVYLQKENIIDESGMPKERFSAEFPKEGPSILRIQQVVRGDSAAYFCASSPTGPATNEKLFFGSGTQLSVL.

This chain uses TRBV6-5 with TRBJ2-2, with 9 bases identical to TRBD2. The CDR3 loop spans 14 amino acids. CDR1 is MNHEY, CDR2 SVGAGI, per germline. V gave up 7 bases and J gave up 3 bases; unmatched junction bases: 3. The DNA for the CDR3 is TGTGCCAGCAAGGGACTAGCCCACACCGGGGAGCTGTTTTTT. This translates into CASKGLAHTGELFF.

The chain couples TRBV5-1 to TRBJ2-7; maybe TRBD1 (5 bases). Germline loops: CDR1 SGHRS, CDR2 YFSETQ. Trimming took 2 bases from V and 0 from J, leaving 12 bases between them. CDR3 length: 15 amino acids. CDR3 sequence (DNA): TGCGCCAGCAGCTTTGGGGCCAGTCGCTCCTACGAGCAGTACTTC. This codes for CASSFGASRSYEQYF.

CDR3 nucleotide sequence: TGTGCCAGCAGCCAGTCGGGACAGGGGGCCTCTAACTATGGCTACACCTTC. Its protein is CASSQSGQGASNYGYTF. This chain joins TRBV3-1 (or the pseudogene TRBV3-2) and TRBJ1-2; 12 bases are shared with TRBD1. Germline trimming cut 3 bases from V and 0 bases from J; bases unmatched to any gene: 5. Germline CDR1 and CDR2: LGHDT and YNNKEL (reference sequence). This CDR3 is built from 17 residues.

This clone was detected ten times or more. The chain recombines TRBV6-2 or TRBV6-3 with TRBJ1-5, with D unclear. Looked up from germline, CDR1 is MNHEY and CDR2 is SVGEGT. The V and J ends lost 5 bases and 6 bases respectively, with 11 bases between them. CDR3 size: 13 residues. Here the CDR3 DNA reads TGTGCCAGCAGTGACTGGGCTGGTCAGCCCCAGCATTTT. Its protein is CASSDWAGQPQHF.

V usage is TRBV5-6 and J usage is TRBJ2-3; a possible D gene is TRBD2 (6 bases). CDR1 is SGHDT and CDR2 is YYEEEE in the germline V gene. CDR3 length: 14 residues. Between the trimmed V and J ends, which lost 3 bases and 4 bases, there was a span of 12 bases. CDR3 amino acids: CASSSTAGPDTQYF. Here the CDR3 DNA reads TGTGCCAGCAGCTCTACTGCGGGGCCAGATACGCAGTATTTT.

V usage is TRBV5-5 and J usage is TRBJ1-3; D remains ambiguous. Germline V gene data show CDR1 as SGHKS and CDR2 as YYEKEE (reference sequence). V was cut by 3 bases and J by 2 bases, with 12 bases left in between. This CDR3 is 15 amino acids long. The CDR3 DNA reads TGTGCCAGCAGCTCGCTTCTGGCAGCTGGAAACACCATATATTTT. This sequence encodes CASSSLLAAGNTIYF. The complete variable domain, with remaining parts taken from reference TRBV5-5 and TRBJ1-3, reads DAGVTQSPTHLIKTRGQQVTLRCSPISGHKSVSWYQQVLGQGPQFIFQYYEKEERGRGNFPDRFSARQFPNYSSELNVNALLLGDSALYLCASSSLLAAGNTIYFGEGSWLTVV.

The V gene is TRBV9, the J gene TRBJ2-2, with 10 bases aligning to TRBD1. The CDR3 is 16 amino acids. The trim removed 1 base at V and 4 bases at J, leaving 4 bases unmatched. Germline V lookup: CDR1 SGDLS, CDR2 YYNGEE. CDR3 sequence reads: CASSVFDRGLTGELFF. The CDR3 DNA sequence: TGTGCCAGCAGCGTATTCGACAGGGGGCTCACCGGGGAGCTGTTTTTT.

The genes are TRBV7-8 and TRBJ2-3, with D possibly matching TRBD2 (7 bases). The CDR3 has 16 residues. CDR1 is SGHVS and CDR2 is FQNEAQ in the germline V gene. The V and J ends lost 2 bases and 1 base respectively, with 13 bases between them. The CDR3 here is CASSLTRGARTDTQYF. DNA for the CDR3: TGTGCCAGCAGCTTAACCCGGGGGGCCCGCACAGATACGCAGTATTTT. Full variable domain (missing parts from reference TRBV7-8 and TRBJ2-3): GAGVSQSPRYKVAKRGQDVALRCDPISGHVSLFWYQQALGQGPEFLTYFQNEAQLDKSGLPSDRFFAERPEGSVSTLKIQRTQQEDSAVYLCASSLTRGARTDTQYFGPGTRLTVL.

The V and J genes are TRBV6-5 and TRBJ1-2, with 9 bases fitting TRBD1. The J segment lost 1 base and the V segment lost 6 bases, leaving 3 bases of the junction unmatched. CDR1 and CDR2 (germline): MNHEY, SVGAGI. The CDR3 sequence is 14 residues long. Written as DNA, the CDR3 is TGTGCCAGCAGGACAGGGGGATTTAACTATGGCTACACCTTC. This sequence encodes CASRTGGFNYGYTF.

This sequence joins TRBV28 and TRBJ1-1; D is unresolved. The length of the CDR3 is 14 residues. CDR1 and CDR2 (germline): MDHEN, SYDVKM. V lost 4 bases, J lost 5 bases, and 14 bases lay in between. This chain's CDR3 is CASSWSTRWTEAFF. The CDR3 DNA follows: TGTGCCAGCAGTTGGAGTACCCGGTGGACTGAAGCTTTCTTT.